This T cell receptor beta chain was observed in a study of T cell repertoires in cytomegalovirus infection (dated by TCRdb to the late 2010s). About the investigation overall: Recently identified HLA-C-restricted CMV epitopes, whose presentation resists viral immunomodulation, were targeted by peptide stimulations together with well-studied HLA-B-restricted epitopes. Donor HLA type was relevant to the analysis, as public TCR beta signatures indicated carriage of CMV infection together with the matching HLA type.

This clonotype was picked up a small number of times. Its specific antigen is unknown. The record has no base qualities; no much larger clone is one base away. The CDR3 covers 16 residues, taking in both the cysteine and the valine. Kept here is only the CDR3 DNA, which spans 48 bases and is read in frame from base 1. Clipping removes 3 bases from V and 4 bases from J, with 11 as the unmatched junction base count. Via the germline V gene, CDR1 is LGHNT and CDR2 FRNRAP. Reading the label with the study, this specimen's treatment or condition is: in vitro stimulation with specific CMV peptide epitopes to enrich CMV-specific T cells. The instrument was an Illumina HiSeq 1500. TCRdb reran the public reads through fastp at Q25 and MiXCR, keeping productive beta chains. Rows merge per CDR3 protein into single entries with the most common DNA and genes. The sample contains some 350,000 distinct CDR3 sequences, nearly 35% of them found a single time. 13% of the sample comes from the top ten.

Points the paper makes about the study in general: In both this cohort and an independent cohort of some 370 donors, the cumulative frequency of public TCR beta family members distinguished carriers of CMV infection plus the relevant HLA type. The ex vivo response was dominated by HLA-C-restricted CMV-specific TCR beta clonotypes, which also provided the single most frequent clonotype in two of eight donors.

The sequence is built from TRBV12-5 and TRBJ2-7; 8 bases in between match TRBD1. The source is a human donor in good health (CMV status not recorded). Some clones in this sample may be carry-over from other donors' samples. The sequences come from cultured PBMCs, collected from culture after CMV antigen stimulation. The CDR3 amino acid sequence is: CASGFSTGTGLYEQYV. The nucleotides read TGTGCTAGTGGTTTCTCGACCGGGACAGGATTATACGAGCAGTACGTC.